These T cell receptor beta chains were read from a single sample in a study of CD8 T cells in ankylosing spondylitis. TCRdb independently ran MiXCR on the 5' RACE reads; one entry per CDR3 protein. The profile shows some 130,000 distinct CDR3 sequences, roughly an eighth of them singletons. The specimen sequenced was blood, either unsorted or a sorted T cell fraction (not recorded which). These receptors all stem from a female donor with ankylosing spondylitis or in good health (not recorded which). The CDR3 runs from the conserved cysteine through the conserved F or W. D genes are given only for firm matches. Rows may omit the clone size; those that give it use once, few, many or a size class.

clone size	V gene	D gene	J gene	CDR3 protein	CDR3 DNA
.	TRBV7-2	TRBD2	TRBJ2-3	CASSAQRGGTDTQYF	TGTGCCAGCAGCGCCCAGCGGGGGGGGACAGATACGCAGTATTTT
many	TRBV20-1	.	TRBJ2-3	CSASPGSLDTQYF	TGCAGTGCTAGTCCCGGGAGTTTAGATACGCAGTATTTT
.	TRBV12-3/TRBV12-4	TRBD1	TRBJ2-3	CASRAGQGHSDTQYF	TGTGCCAGCAGAGCGGGACAGGGACATTCAGATACGCAGTATTTT
few	TRBV29-1	.	TRBJ2-3	CSVTHLRDTQYF	TGCAGCGTTACACACCTAAGAGATACGCAGTATTTT
.	TRBV5-4	.	TRBJ2-5	CASSAPGETQYF	TGTGCCAGCAGCGCTCCCGGAGAGACCCAGTACTTC
.	TRBV5-1	TRBD2	TRBJ2-1	CASSLFGGGTYNEQFF	TGCGCCAGCAGCTTATTCGGGGGGGGAACCTACAATGAGCAGTTCTTC
many	TRBV29-1	TRBD1	TRBJ2-7	CSFRQGPHEQYF	TGCAGCTTTAGACAGGGTCCCCACGAGCAGTACTTC
.	TRBV29-1	.	TRBJ2-3	CSVERDTNTDTQYF	TGCAGCGTTGAACGGGACACTAACACAGATACGCAGTATTTT
.	TRBV19	.	TRBJ2-3	CASSMDAFTDTQYF	TGTGCCAGTAGTATGGACGCCTTCACAGATACGCAGTATTTT
.	TRBV5-1	TRBD1	TRBJ1-6	CASSFQGGASPLHF	TGCGCCAGCAGCTTCCAGGGGGGGGCCTCGCCCCTCCACTTT
.	TRBV6-1	TRBD2	TRBJ2-7	CASTSLAGRYEQYF	TGTGCCAGCACCTCACTAGCGGGGCGCTACGAGCAGTACTTC
many	TRBV27	.	TRBJ1-6	CASRSSSYNSPLHF	TGTGCCAGCAGGAGTAGCTCCTATAATTCACCCCTCCACTTT
.	TRBV5-1	.	TRBJ2-7	CASSLADPRYEQYF	TGCGCCAGCAGCTTGGCCGATCCGCGCTACGAGCAGTACTTC
many	TRBV7-9	.	TRBJ2-5	CASSPGTHDQETQYF	TGTGCCAGCAGCCCCGGGACTCACGACCAAGAGACCCAGTACTTC
.	TRBV5-6	TRBD1	TRBJ1-3	CASSFSSGTGGNTIYF	TGTGCCAGCAGCTTTTCATCCGGGACAGGGGGAAACACCATATATTTT
few	TRBV11-2	TRBD2	TRBJ2-5	CASSFSPSGSGETQYF	TGTGCCAGCAGCTTTTCTCCTAGCGGGAGTGGTGAGACCCAGTACTTC
.	TRBV29-1	.	TRBJ1-1	CSGADPGLDTEAFF	TGCAGCGGCGCCGACCCAGGGTTGGACACTGAAGCTTTCTTT
few	TRBV2	TRBD2	TRBJ2-3	CASSGPFAGVSTDTQYF	TGTGCCAGCAGTGGGCCCTTTGCGGGGGTTAGCACAGATACGCAGTATTTT
few	TRBV12-3/TRBV12-4	TRBD1	TRBJ2-7	CASLRGQAYEQYF	TGTGCCAGTCTCCGGGGACAGGCCTACGAGCAGTACTTC
few	TRBV12-5	.	TRBJ1-4	CASRGPNEKLFF	TGTGCTAGCCGGGGACCAAATGAAAAACTGTTTTTT
many	TRBV20-1	TRBD2	TRBJ2-1	CSAIAGEDYNEQFF	TGCAGTGCCATAGCGGGAGAAGACTACAATGAGCAGTTCTTC
many	TRBV5-5	TRBD1	TRBJ2-4	CASSLRTGAIQYF	TGTGCCAGCAGCTTGCGTACAGGGGCCATTCAGTACTTC
.	TRBV12-3/TRBV12-4	.	TRBJ1-2	CASSLAGMDGYTF	TGTGCCAGCAGTTTAGCGGGGATGGACGGCTACACCTTC
many	TRBV7-7	TRBD1	TRBJ2-5	CASSLNPPSLATGGRETQYF	TGTGCTAGCAGCTTGAATCCACCGAGCTTAGCGACAGGGGGCAGAGAGACCCAGTACTTC
.	TRBV30	.	TRBJ2-7	CAWSVEGRQYF	TGTGCCTGGAGTGTAGAGGGACGACAGTACTTC
few	TRBV20-1	TRBD2	TRBJ2-3	CSARFGGAGLTDTQYF	TGCAGTGCTAGGTTCGGCGGAGCGGGGCTCACAGATACGCAGTATTTT
.	TRBV20-1	TRBD2	TRBJ2-2	CSARARTSGTNTGELFF	TGCAGTGCTAGAGCAAGGACTAGCGGGACCAACACCGGGGAGCTGTTTTTT
many	TRBV5-1	.	TRBJ2-2	CASSLVVGGEELFF	TGCGCCAGCAGCTTGGTGGTTGGGGGAGAGGAGCTGTTTTTT
many	TRBV6-5	TRBD1	TRBJ1-1	CASSYQTRGGSTEAFF	TGTGCCAGCAGTTACCAAACCAGGGGGGGTAGCACTGAAGCTTTCTTT
many	TRBV6-5	TRBD1	TRBJ2-5	CASSYNRGRETQYF	TGTGCCAGCAGTTACAACAGGGGTCGAGAGACCCAGTACTTC
.	TRBV20-1	TRBD2	TRBJ2-3	CSARGLIPDTQYF	TGCAGTGCTAGGGGACTAATACCAGATACGCAGTATTTT
many	TRBV20-1	TRBD2	TRBJ2-1	CSASGRAINEQFF	TGCAGTGCTAGCGGGAGGGCTATCAATGAGCAGTTCTTC
few	TRBV7-9	.	TRBJ2-7	CASNRDGYYEQYF	TGTGCCAGCAACCGGGACGGTTACTACGAGCAGTACTTC
few	TRBV6-2/TRBV6-3	.	TRBJ2-3	CASAVTPLGDTQYF	TGTGCCAGCGCGGTGACCCCGCTCGGGGATACGCAGTATTTT
.	TRBV2	.	TRBJ2-3	CASESWGGNQPQYF	TGTGCCAGCGAATCCTGGGGTGGCAATCAGCCCCAGTATTTT
few	TRBV28	.	TRBJ2-2	CASSSWAKAGELFF	TGTGCCAGCAGTTCCTGGGCGAAAGCCGGGGAGCTGTTTTTT
few	TRBV27	TRBD2	TRBJ2-1	CASSSTSGRAYNEQFF	TGTGCCAGCAGTTCGACTAGCGGGAGGGCCTACAATGAGCAGTTCTTC
few	TRBV18	.	TRBJ2-1	CASSPKDIVFF	TGTGCCAGCTCACCCAAGGACATCGTGTTCTTC
.	TRBV6-2/TRBV6-3	.	TRBJ2-7	CASSYSEVDEQYF	TGTGCCAGCAGTTACTCCGAAGTAGACGAGCAGTACTTC
many	TRBV12-3/TRBV12-4	.	TRBJ1-2	CASSPGKFYGYTF	TGTGCCAGCAGCCCAGGGAAATTTTATGGCTACACCTTC
many	TRBV20-1	TRBD2	TRBJ2-3	CSARRTSGDTQYF	TGCAGTGCTAGGCGTACTAGCGGCGATACGCAGTATTTT
.	TRBV3-1	TRBD1	TRBJ2-2	CASSRTGTNTGELFF	TGTGCCAGCAGCCGGACAGGGACGAACACCGGGGAGCTGTTTTTT
many	TRBV5-1	TRBD1	TRBJ1-1	CASSPGGAGTEAFF	TGCGCCAGCAGCCCAGGGGGCGCAGGAACTGAAGCTTTCTTT
.	TRBV5-1	TRBD1	TRBJ2-3	CASSLAGTGTTDTQYF	TGCGCCAGCAGCTTAGCCGGGACAGGGACCACAGATACGCAGTATTTT
.	TRBV18	.	TRBJ2-3	CASSGPSTDTQYF	TGTGCCAGCTCAGGACCCAGCACAGATACGCAGTATTTT
few	TRBV28	TRBD2	TRBJ2-2	CASSSPRLAGGTNTGELFF	TGTGCCAGCAGTTCGCCTCGACTAGCGGGGGGGACGAACACCGGGGAGCTGTTTTTT